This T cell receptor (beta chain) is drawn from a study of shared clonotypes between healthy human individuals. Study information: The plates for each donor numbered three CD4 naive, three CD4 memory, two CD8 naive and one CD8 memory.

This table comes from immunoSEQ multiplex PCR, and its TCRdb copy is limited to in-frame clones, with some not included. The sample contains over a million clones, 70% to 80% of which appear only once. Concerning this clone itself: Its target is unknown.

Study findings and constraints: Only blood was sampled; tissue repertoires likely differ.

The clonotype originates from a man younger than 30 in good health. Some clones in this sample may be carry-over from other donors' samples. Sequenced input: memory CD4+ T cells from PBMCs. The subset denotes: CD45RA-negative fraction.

Written as DNA, the CDR3 is TGTGCCAGCAGCTCATACGGACAGGGGGGCGGGCAGCCCCAGCATTTT. This codes for CASSSYGQGGGQPQHF. This chain links TRBV7-2 with TRBJ1-5; TRBD1 aligns across 10 bases. In germline, CDR1 is SGHTA, CDR2 FQGNSA. The V and J ends lost 4 bases and 7 bases, in that order; junction bases with no gene match: 10. CDR3 length equals 16 residues.